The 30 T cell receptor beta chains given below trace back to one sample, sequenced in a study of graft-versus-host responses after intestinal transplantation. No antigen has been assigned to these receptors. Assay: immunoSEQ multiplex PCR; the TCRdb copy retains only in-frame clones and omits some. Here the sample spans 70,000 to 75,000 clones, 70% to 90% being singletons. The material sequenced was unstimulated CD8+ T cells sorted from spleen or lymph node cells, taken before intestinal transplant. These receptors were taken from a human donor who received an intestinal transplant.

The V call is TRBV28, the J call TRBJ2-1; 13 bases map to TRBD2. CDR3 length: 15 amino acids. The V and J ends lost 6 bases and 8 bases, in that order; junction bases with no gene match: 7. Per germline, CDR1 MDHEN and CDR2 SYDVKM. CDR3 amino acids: CASRKTSGRGYEQFF. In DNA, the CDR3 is TGTGCCAGCAGGAAAACTAGCGGGAGGGGTTATGAGCAGTTCTTC.

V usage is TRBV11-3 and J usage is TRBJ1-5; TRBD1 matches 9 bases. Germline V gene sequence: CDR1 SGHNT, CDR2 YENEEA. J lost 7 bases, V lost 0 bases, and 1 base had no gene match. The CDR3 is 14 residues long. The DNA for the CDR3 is TGTGCCAGCAGCTTAGAGACAGGGGGACAGCCCCAGCATTTT. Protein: CASSLETGGQPQHF.

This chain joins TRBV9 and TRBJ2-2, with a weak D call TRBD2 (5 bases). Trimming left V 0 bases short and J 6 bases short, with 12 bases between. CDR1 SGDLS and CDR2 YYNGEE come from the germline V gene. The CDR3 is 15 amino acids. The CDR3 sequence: CASSVADGESGELFF. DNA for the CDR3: TGTGCCAGCAGCGTAGCTGATGGGGAGTCCGGGGAGCTGTTTTTT.

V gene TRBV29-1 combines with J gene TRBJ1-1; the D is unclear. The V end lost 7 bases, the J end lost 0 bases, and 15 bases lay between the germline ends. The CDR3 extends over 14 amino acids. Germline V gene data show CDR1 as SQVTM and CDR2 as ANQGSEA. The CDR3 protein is CSGLQAGLNTEAFF. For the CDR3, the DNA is TGCAGCGGCCTCCAGGCGGGCCTGAACACTGAAGCTTTCTTT.

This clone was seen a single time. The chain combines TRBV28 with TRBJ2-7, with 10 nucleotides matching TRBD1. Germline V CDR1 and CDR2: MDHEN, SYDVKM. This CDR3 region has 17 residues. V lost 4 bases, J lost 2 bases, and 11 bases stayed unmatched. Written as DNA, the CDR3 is TGTGCCAGCAGTTCTACCTCGGGGACAGGGGTAACCTACGAGCAGTACTTC. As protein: CASSSTSGTGVTYEQYF.

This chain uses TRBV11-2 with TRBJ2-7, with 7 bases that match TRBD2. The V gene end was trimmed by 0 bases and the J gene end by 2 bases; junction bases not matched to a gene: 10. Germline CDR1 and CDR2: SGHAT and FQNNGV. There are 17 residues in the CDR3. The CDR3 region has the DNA TGTGCCAGCAGCTTAGATCGGGCGGGAGCGCACACCTACGAGCAGTACTTC. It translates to CASSLDRAGAHTYEQYF.

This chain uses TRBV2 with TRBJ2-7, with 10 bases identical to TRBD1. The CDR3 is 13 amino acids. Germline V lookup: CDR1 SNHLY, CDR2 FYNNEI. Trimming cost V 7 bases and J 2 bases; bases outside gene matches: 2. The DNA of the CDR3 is TGTGCCAGCACGGGGACAGGGGCCTACGAGCAGTACTTC. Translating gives CASTGTGAYEQYF.

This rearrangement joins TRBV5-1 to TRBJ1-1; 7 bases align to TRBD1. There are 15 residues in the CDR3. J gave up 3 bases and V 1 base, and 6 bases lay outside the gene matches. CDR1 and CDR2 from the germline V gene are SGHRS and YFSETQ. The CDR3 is CASSLFGTEDTEAFF. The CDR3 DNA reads TGCGCCAGCAGCTTGTTTGGGACAGAGGACACTGAAGCTTTCTTT.

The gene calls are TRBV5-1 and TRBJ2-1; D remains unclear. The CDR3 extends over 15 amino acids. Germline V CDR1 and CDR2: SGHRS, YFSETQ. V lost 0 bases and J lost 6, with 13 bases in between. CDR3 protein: CASSLVLEESNEQFF. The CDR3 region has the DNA TGCGCCAGCAGCTTGGTCCTAGAAGAATCCAATGAGCAGTTCTTC.

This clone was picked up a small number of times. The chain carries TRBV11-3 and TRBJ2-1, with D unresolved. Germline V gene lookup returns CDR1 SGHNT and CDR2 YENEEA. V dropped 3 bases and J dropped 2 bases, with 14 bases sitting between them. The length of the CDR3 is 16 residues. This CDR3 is CASSFASPATYNEQFF. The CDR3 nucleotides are TGTGCCAGCAGCTTCGCTTCTCCAGCGACCTACAATGAGCAGTTCTTC.

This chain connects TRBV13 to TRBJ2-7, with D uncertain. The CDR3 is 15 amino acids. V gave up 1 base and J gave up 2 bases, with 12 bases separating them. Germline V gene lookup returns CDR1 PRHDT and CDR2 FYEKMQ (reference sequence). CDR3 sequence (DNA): TGTGCCAGCAGCTTAGTGGGTAGCTCCCCCTACGAGCAGTACTTC. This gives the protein CASSLVGSSPYEQYF.

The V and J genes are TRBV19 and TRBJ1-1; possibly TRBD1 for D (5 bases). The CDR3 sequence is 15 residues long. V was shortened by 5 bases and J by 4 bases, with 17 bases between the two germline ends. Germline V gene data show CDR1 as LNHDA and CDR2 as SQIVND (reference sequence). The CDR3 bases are TGTGCCAGTAGTGTTGCGGGACTCGGGAGCACTGAAGCTTTCTTT. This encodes CASSVAGLGSTEAFF.

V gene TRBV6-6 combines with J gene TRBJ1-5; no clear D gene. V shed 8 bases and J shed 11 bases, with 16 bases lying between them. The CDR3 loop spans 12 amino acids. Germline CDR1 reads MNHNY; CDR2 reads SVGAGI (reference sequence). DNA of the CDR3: TGTGCCAGCGGGCCCGGTTTGGTGTCCCAGCATTTT. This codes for CASGPGLVSQHF.

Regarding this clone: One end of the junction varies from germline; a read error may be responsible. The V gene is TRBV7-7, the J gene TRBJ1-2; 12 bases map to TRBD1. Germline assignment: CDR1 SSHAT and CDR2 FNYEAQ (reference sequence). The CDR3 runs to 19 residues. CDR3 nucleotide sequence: TGTGCTAGCAGCTTAGCGCCTGACTTACCGGGACAGGGGGCAGGTGGCTACACCTTC. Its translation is CASSLAPDLPGQGAGGYTF.

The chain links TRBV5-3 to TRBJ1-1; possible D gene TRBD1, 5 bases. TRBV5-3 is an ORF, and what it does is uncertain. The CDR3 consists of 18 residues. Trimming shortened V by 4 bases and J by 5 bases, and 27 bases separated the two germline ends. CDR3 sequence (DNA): TGTGCCAGAAGCGCTAAGGAGGGACTCCCTCGTCGGAAAACTGAAGCTTTCTTT. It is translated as CARSAKEGLPRRKTEAFF.

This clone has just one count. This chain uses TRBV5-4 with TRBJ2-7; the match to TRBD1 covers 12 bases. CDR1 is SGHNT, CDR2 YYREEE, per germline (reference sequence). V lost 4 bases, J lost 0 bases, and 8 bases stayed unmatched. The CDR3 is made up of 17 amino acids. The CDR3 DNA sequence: TGTGCCAGCAGCACCGGGACAGGGGGCCAGAGCTCCTACGAGCAGTACTTC. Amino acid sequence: CASSTGTGGQSSYEQYF.

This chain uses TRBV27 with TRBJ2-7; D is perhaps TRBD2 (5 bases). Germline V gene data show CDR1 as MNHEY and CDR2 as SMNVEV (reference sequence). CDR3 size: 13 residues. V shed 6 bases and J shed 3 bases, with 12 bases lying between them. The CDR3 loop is CASSTFGGYEQYF. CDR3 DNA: TGTGCCAGCAGCACTTTTGGAGGCTACGAGCAGTACTTC.

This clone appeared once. The CDR3 spells CASEREGLSTDTQYF. CDR3 bases: TGCGCCAGCGAGCGGGAAGGACTTAGCACAGATACGCAGTATTTT. V and J are TRBV4-1 and TRBJ2-3; 7 bases are a match to TRBD2. The CDR3 extends over 15 amino acids. The junction had 8 bases not matched to a gene; V was cut back by 8 bases and J by 0 bases. CDR1 MGHRA and CDR2 YSYEKL come from the germline V gene.

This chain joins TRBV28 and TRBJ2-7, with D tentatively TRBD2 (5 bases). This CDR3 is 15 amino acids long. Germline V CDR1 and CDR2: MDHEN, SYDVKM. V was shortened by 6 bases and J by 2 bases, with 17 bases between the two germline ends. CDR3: CASRSWELLPYEQYF. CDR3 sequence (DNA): TGTGCCAGCAGATCCTGGGAGCTATTACCCTACGAGCAGTACTTC.

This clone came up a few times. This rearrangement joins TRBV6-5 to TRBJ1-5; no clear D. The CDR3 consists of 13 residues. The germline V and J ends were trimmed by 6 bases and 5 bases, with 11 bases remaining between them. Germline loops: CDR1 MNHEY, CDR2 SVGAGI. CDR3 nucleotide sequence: TGTGCCAGCAGCGGGAACTGGGATCAGCCCCAGCATTTT. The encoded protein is CASSGNWDQPQHF.

Here the CDR3 reads CASSKARTSGRVPTDTQYF. The CDR3 DNA follows: TGTGCCAGCAGCAAAGCCAGGACTAGCGGGAGGGTCCCCACAGATACGCAGTATTTT. The genes are TRBV21-1 and TRBJ2-3; the listed D gene, TRBD2, was not tested against the DNA. TRBV21-1 is labeled a pseudogene. The CDR3 is made up of 19 amino acids.

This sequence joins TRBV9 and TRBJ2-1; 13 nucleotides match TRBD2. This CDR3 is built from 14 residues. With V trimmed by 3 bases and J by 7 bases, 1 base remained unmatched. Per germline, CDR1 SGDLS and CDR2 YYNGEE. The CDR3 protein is CASSGTSGSNEQFF. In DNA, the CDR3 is TGTGCCAGCAGCGGGACTAGCGGGAGTAATGAGCAGTTCTTC.

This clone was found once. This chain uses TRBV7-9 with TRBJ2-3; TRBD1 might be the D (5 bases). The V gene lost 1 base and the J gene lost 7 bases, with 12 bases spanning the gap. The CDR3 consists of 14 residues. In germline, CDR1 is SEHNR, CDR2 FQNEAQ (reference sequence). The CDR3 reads CASSLGGLRHTQYF. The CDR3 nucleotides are TGTGCCAGCAGCTTAGGGGGCCTAAGACATACGCAGTATTTT.

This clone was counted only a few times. DNA of the CDR3: TGCAGCGGTAGCGGGGGGGGCGAGCAGTACTTC. Its translation: CSGSGGGEQYF. V usage is TRBV29-1 and J usage is TRBJ2-7; 11 bases match TRBD2. The CDR3 consists of 11 residues. Losses at the gene ends were 7 bases for V and 6 bases for J; bases not matched to a gene: 2. CDR1 and CDR2 (germline): SQVTM, ANQGSEA.

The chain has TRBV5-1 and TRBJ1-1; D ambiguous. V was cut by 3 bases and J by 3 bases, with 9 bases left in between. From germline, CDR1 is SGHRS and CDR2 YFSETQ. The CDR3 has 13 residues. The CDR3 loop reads CASSSHRDTEAFF. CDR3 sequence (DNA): TGCGCCAGCAGCTCTCATCGGGACACTGAAGCTTTCTTT.

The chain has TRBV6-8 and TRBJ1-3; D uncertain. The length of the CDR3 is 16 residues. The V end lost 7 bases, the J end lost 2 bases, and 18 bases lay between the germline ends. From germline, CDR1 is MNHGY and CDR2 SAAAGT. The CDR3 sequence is CASTPWARGPGNTIYF. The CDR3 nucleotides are TGTGCCAGCACCCCATGGGCTCGAGGGCCTGGAAACACCATATATTTT.

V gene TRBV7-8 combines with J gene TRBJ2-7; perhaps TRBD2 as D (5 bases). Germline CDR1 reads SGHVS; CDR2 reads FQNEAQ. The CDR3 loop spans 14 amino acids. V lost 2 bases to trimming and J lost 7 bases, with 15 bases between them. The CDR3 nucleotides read TGTGCCAGCAGCTTACTGGTCGAACGGGGAGAGCAGTACTTC. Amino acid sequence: CASSLLVERGEQYF.

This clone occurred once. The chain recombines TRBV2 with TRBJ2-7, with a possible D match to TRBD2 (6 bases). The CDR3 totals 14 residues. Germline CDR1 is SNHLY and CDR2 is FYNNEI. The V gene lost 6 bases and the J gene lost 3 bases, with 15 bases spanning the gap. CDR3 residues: CASRRGGGIYEQYF. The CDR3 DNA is TGTGCCAGCAGGCGGGGTGGGGGAATCTACGAGCAGTACTTC.

CDR3 DNA: TGCGCCAGCAGCTTGACCGGGACAGGGTTCCTTTCCTACGAGCAGTACTTC. Its protein is CASSLTGTGFLSYEQYF. The gene calls are TRBV5-1 and TRBJ2-7, with TRBD1 matching over 9 bases. V lost 1 base to trimming and J lost 1 base; unmatched junction nucleotides: 9. The CDR3 contains 17 residues. CDR1 and CDR2 from the germline V gene are SGHRS and YFSETQ.

The CDR3 DNA reads as TGCGCCAGCAGCCAAGGTTTTGCCAAGGGAGGGAGCAATCAGCCCCAGCATTTT. Translating gives CASSQGFAKGGSNQPQHF. This sequence joins TRBV4-1 and TRBJ1-5, with D unresolved. There are 18 residues in the CDR3. CDR1 and CDR2 from the germline V gene are MGHRA and YSYEKL. V lost 1 base to trimming and J lost 1 base, with 17 bases between them.